This TCR beta chain stems from a study of blood T cells in healthy people across ages. V was shortened by 4 bases and J by 7 bases, with 11 bases between the two germline ends. The CDR3 spans 12 residues. Isolated per sample were at least 7 million PBMCs. Details on this clonotype: Its antigen is unknown.

The use of a sample-barcoded 5' primer and a J-beta primer mix characterized a second PCR of roughly 6 to 11 cycles. Carrying 12 random nucleotides, a template-switch adaptor labeled each individual cDNA molecule. TCRdb recomputed calls from the 5' RACE reads with MiXCR, one row per CDR3 protein. The sample has about 1.8 million distinct CDR3 sequences; 49% are singletons. General observations from the study: Diversity estimates drawn from one million T cells were deemed underestimates.

V is TRBV12-3 or TRBV12-4 and J is TRBJ2-7; no clear D gene. The sample taken for sequencing was blood. The source is a woman aged 40 to 50 in good health. CDR3 nucleotides: TGTGCCAGCAGTTGGACCCTCGAAGAGCAGTACTTC. Translated: CASSWTLEEQYF.